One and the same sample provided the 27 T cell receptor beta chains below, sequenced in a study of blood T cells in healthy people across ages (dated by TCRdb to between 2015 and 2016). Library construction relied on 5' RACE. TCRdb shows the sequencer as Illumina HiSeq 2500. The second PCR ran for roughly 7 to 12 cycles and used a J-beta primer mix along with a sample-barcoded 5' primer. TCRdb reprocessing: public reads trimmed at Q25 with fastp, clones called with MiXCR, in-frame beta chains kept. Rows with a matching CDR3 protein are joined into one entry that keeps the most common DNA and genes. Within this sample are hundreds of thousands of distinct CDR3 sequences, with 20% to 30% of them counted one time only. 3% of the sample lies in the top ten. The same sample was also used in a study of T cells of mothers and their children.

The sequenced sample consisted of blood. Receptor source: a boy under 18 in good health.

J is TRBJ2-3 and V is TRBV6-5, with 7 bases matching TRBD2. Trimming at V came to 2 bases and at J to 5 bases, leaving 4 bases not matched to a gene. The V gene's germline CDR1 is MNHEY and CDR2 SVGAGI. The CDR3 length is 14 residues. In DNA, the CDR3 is TGTGCCAGCAGTTACCAGCGGGGCCTAGATACGCAGTATTTT. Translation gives CASSYQRGLDTQYF.

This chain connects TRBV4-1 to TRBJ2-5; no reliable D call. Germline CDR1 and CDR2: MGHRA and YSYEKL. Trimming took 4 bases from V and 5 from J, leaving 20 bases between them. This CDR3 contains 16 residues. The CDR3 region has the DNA TGCGCCAGCAGCCCAACCCCCAGGACGATCGGGGAGACCCAGTACTTC. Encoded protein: CASSPTPRTIGETQYF.

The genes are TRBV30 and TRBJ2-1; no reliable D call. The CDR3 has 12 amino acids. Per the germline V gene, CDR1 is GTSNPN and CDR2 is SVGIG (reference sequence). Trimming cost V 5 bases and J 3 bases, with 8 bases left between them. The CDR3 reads CAWAANYNEQFF. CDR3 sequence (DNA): TGTGCCTGGGCAGCTAACTACAATGAGCAGTTCTTC. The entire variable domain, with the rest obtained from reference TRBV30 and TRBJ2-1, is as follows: SQTIHQWPATLVQPVGSPLSLECTVEGTSNPNLYWYRQAAGRGLQLLFYSVGIGQISSEVPQNLSASRPQDRQFILSSKKLLLSDSGFYLCAWAANYNEQFFGPGTRLTVL.

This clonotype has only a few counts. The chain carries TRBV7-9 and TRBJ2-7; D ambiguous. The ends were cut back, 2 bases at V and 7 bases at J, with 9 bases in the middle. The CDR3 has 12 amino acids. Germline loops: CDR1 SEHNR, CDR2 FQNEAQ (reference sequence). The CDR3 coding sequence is TGTGCCAGCAGCTTATCCCCGGAGGAGCAGTACTTC. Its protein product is CASSLSPEEQYF.

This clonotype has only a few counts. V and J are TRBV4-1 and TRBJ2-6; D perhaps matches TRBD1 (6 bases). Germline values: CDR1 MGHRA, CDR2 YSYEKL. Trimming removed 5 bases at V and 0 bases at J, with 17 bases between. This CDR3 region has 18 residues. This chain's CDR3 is CASSAQQGLTSGANVLTF. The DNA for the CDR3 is TGCGCCAGCAGCGCCCAGCAGGGGTTAACCTCTGGGGCCAACGTCCTGACTTTC.

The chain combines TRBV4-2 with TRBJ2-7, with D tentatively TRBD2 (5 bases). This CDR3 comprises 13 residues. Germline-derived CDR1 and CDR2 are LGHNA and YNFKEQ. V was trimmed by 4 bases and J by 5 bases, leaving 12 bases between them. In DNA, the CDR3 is TGTGCCAGCAGCCCAGCTTCCGGGGACGAGCAGTACTTC. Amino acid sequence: CASSPASGDEQYF.

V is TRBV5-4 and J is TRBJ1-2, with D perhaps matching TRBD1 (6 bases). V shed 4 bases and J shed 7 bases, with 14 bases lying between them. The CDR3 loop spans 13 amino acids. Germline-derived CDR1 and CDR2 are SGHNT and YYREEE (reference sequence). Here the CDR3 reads CASSNSRDIGYTF. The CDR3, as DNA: TGTGCCAGCAGCAACTCCCGGGACATTGGCTACACCTTC.

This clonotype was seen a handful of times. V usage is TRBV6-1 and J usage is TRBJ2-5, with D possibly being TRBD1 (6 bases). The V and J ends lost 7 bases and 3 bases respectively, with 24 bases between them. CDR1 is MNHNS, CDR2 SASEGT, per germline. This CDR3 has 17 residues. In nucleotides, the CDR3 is TGTGCCAGCATTCAAGCCGGGTGGGGTGGGGGCGAAGAGACCCAGTACTTC. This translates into CASIQAGWGGGEETQYF.

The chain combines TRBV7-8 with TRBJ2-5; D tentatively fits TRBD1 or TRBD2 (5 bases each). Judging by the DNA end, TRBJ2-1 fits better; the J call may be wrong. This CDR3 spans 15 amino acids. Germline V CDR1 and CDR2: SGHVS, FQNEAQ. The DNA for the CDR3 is TGTGCCAGCAGCTTCGGTCGGGACGAAAGTAATGAGCAGTTCTTC. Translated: CASSFGRDESNEQFF.

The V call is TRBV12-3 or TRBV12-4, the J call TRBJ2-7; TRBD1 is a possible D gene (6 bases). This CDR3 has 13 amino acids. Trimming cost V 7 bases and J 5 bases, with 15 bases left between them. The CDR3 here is CASTLGDIDEQYF. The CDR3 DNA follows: TGTGCCAGCACCTTAGGGGACATCGACGAGCAGTACTTC.

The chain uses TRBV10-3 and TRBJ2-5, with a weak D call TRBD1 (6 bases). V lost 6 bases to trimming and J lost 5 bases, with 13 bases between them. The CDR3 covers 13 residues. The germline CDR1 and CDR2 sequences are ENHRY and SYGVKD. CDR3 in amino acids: CAISPGTTETQYF. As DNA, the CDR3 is TGTGCCATCAGCCCCGGGACAACGGAGACCCAGTACTTC.

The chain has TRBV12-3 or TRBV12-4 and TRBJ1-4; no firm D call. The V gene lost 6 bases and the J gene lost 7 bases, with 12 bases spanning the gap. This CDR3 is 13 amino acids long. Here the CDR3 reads CASSRGSFEKLFF. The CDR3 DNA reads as TGTGCCAGCAGCCGCGGAAGTTTTGAAAAACTGTTTTTT.

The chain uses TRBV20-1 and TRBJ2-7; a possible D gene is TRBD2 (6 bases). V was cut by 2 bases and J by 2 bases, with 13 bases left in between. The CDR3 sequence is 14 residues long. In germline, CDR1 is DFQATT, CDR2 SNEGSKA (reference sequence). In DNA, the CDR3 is TGCAGTGCTAGACAGGTAGCGGAGACCTACGAGCAGTACTTC. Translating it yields CSARQVAETYEQYF.

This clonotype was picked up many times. CDR3 DNA: TGCGCCAGCAGCTTGGTTAGACAAGAGACCCAGTACTTC. It translates to CASSLVRQETQYF. This chain uses TRBV5-1 with TRBJ2-5, with D uncertain. With 0 bases removed from V and 2 bases from J, the gap between germline ends came to 5 bases. The CDR3 extends over 13 amino acids. The germline CDR1 and CDR2 sequences are SGHRS and YFSETQ.

CDR3 loop: CASSTGENSPLHF. The CDR3 nucleotides are TGTGCCAGCAGCACCGGGGAAAATTCACCCCTCCACTTT. The V and J genes are TRBV6-1 and TRBJ1-6; no clear D. The length of the CDR3 is 13 residues. The V end lost 6 bases, the J end lost 7 bases, and 10 bases lay between the germline ends. Germline CDR1 MNHNS, CDR2 SASEGT.

The CDR3 sequence: CSARHAGTGDNEQFF. The CDR3 DNA follows: TGCAGTGCTAGGCACGCCGGGACAGGAGACAATGAGCAGTTCTTC. The chain has TRBV20-1 and TRBJ2-1, with 8 bases lining up with TRBD1. This CDR3 comprises 15 residues. The V segment lost 3 bases and the J segment 5 bases; nucleotides outside the gene matches: 9. Germline values: CDR1 DFQATT, CDR2 SNEGSKA (reference sequence).

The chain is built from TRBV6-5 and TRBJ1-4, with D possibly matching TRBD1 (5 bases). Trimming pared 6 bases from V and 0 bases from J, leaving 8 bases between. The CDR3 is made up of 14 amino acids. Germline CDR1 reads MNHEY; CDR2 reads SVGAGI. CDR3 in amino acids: CASRYRSTNEKLFF. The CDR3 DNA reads TGTGCCAGCAGATACAGGTCAACTAATGAAAAACTGTTTTTT.

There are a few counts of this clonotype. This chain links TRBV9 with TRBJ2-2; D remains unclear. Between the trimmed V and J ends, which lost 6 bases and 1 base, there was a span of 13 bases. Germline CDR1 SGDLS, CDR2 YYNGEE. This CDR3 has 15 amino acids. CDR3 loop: CASTQDGMNTGELFF. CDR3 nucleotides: TGTGCCAGCACTCAGGACGGCATGAACACCGGGGAGCTGTTTTTT.

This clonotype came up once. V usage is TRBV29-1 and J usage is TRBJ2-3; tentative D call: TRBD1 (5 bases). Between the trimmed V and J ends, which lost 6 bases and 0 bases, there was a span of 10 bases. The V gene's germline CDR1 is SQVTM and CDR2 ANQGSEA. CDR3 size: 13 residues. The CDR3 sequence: CSVDSTSTDTQYF. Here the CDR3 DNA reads TGCAGCGTAGACAGTACAAGCACAGATACGCAGTATTTT.

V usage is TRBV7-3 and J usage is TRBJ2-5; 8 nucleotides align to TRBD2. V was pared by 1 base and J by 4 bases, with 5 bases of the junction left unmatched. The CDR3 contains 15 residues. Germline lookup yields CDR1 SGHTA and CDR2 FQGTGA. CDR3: CASSLIGAGVETQYF. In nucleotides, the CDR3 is TGTGCCAGCAGCTTAATCGGAGCGGGGGTAGAGACCCAGTACTTC.

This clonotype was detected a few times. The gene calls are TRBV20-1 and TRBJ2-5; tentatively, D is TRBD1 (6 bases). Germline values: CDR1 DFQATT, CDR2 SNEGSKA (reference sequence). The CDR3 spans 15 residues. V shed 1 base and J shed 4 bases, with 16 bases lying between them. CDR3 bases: TGCAGTGCTAGAGCATCTAGGACAGCTAGAGAGACCCAGTACTTC. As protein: CSARASRTARETQYF.

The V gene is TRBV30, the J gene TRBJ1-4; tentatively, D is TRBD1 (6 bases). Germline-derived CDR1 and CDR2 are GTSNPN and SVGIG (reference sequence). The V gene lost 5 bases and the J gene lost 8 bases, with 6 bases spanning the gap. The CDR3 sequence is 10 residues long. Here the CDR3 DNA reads TGTGCCTGGGGGGGCGAAAAACTGTTTTTT. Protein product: CAWGGEKLFF. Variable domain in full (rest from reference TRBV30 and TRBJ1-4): SQTIHQWPATLVQPVGSPLSLECTVEGTSNPNLYWYRQAAGRGLQLLFYSVGIGQISSEVPQNLSASRPQDRQFILSSKKLLLSDSGFYLCAWGGEKLFFGSGTQLSVL.

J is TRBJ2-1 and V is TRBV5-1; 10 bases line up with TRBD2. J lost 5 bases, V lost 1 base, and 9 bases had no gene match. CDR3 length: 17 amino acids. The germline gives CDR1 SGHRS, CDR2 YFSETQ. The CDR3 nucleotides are TGCGCCAGCAGCTTGTACCGGACTAGCGGAAAACACAATGAGCAGTTCTTC. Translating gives CASSLYRTSGKHNEQFF.

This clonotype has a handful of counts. CDR3 loop: CASSIDSRRETQYF. As DNA, the CDR3 is TGTGCCAGCTCTATCGACAGCCGGCGGGAGACCCAGTACTTC. The chain links TRBV18 to TRBJ2-1, with D possibly TRBD1 on 5 matching bases. Gene TRBJ2-5 matches the end of the DNA better, so the J call may be wrong. Germline values: CDR1 KGHSH, CDR2 LQKENI. This CDR3 is 14 amino acids long.

CDR3 loop: CASSFPQVGGYEQYF. In nucleotides, the CDR3 is TGTGCCAGCAGTTTCCCCCAGGTCGGCGGCTACGAGCAGTACTTC. This chain joins TRBV28 and TRBJ2-7; D remains unclear. CDR1 MDHEN and CDR2 SYDVKM come from the germline V gene. Trimming shortened V by 3 bases and J by 3 bases, and 15 bases separated the two germline ends. This CDR3 spans 15 amino acids. Looking up the rest from reference TRBV28 and TRBJ2-7 gives the full variable domain: DVKVTQSSRYLVKRTGEKVFLECVQDMDHENMFWYRQDPGLGLRLIYFSYDVKMKEKGDIPEGYSVSREKKERFSLILESASTNQTSMYLCASSFPQVGGYEQYFGPGTRLTVT.

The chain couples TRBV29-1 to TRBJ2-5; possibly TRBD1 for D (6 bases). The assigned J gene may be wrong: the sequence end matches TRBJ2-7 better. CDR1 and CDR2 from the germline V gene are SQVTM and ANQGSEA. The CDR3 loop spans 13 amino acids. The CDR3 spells CSVARTAGYEQYF. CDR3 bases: TGCAGCGTTGCTCGGACAGCTGGCTACGAGCAGTACTTC.

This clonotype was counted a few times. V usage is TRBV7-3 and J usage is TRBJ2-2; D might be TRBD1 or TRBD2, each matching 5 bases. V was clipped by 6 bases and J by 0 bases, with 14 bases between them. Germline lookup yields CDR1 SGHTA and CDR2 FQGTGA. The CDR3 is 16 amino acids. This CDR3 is CASRSGTDANTGELFF. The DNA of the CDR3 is TGTGCCAGCAGATCCGGGACGGATGCGAACACCGGGGAGCTGTTTTTT.